The sequence of this T cell receptor beta chain was determined in a study of early stage breast cancer tumors. The study, taken as a whole, reports: Compared with adjacent normal breast tissue, tumors showed about 2.5-fold greater T cell density and higher clonality.

Sequencing used immunoSEQ multiplex PCR; TCRdb keeps in-frame clones, though not all of them. The sample shows more than 65,000 clones, approximately 80% of them seen only once. Turning to this clone: Its specificity is unknown.

The CDR3 consists of 14 residues. Trimming took 4 bases from V and 1 from J, leaving 11 bases between them. CDR1 and CDR2 (germline): SGHRS, YFSETQ. V usage is TRBV5-1 and J usage is TRBJ1-1; a possible D gene is TRBD1 (6 bases). This clonotype originated in a person in their forties with breast cancer. Sequenced material: blood. Here the CDR3 reads CASSGQGTNTEAFF. The CDR3 bases are TGCGCCAGCAGCGGCCAGGGGACGAACACTGAAGCTTTCTTT.